The T cell receptor (beta chain) under discussion was sequenced for a study of blood T cell repertoires in COVID-19. Produced via immunoSEQ multiplex PCR; TCRdb's table is partial and in-frame only. The sample includes fewer than 65,000 clones, around 80% of them seen just once. The CDR3 is 14 amino acids. The ends were cut back, 3 bases at V and 4 bases at J, with 12 bases in the middle. Germline V gene data show CDR1 as KGHSH and CDR2 as LQKENI. The sample consisted of peripheral blood. The V call is TRBV18, the J call TRBJ1-1, with D perhaps TRBD1 (6 bases). The receptor was isolated from a human donor in a cohort sampled during active COVID-19. CDR3 loop: CASSPLQGRTEAFF. The CDR3 nucleotides read TGTGCCAGCTCACCGCTACAGGGCCGCACTGAAGCTTTCTTT.